What follows are 25 T cell receptor beta chains derived from one specimen sequenced in a study of blood T cell repertoires in COVID-19. Method: immunoSEQ multiplex PCR; TCRdb's copy keeps in-frame clones and lacks some. The table shows 85,000 to 130,000 clones, with just over 90% occurring only once. The source material was peripheral blood. Every receptor here comes from a man in his 60s with acute or convalescent COVID-19.

This clone was detected once. The rearrangement uses TRBV27 and TRBJ2-7; TRBD1 is a possible D gene (6 bases). This CDR3 has 14 amino acids. The V gene's germline CDR1 is MNHEY and CDR2 SMNVEV (reference sequence). The V end lost 6 bases, the J end lost 0 bases, and 12 bases lay between the germline ends. DNA for the CDR3: TGTGCCAGCAGACCCCACAGGGACTCCTACGAGCAGTACGTC. Its translation is CASRPHRDSYEQYV.

The genes are TRBV19 and TRBJ1-1, with D possibly being TRBD1 (5 bases). The length of the CDR3 is 14 residues. The germline gives CDR1 LNHDA, CDR2 SQIVND (reference sequence). Trimming cost V 2 bases and J 3 bases, with 10 bases left between them. The CDR3 nucleotides are TGTGCCAGTAGTATAAGGGGTCTCGACACTGAAGCTTTCTTT. Translating gives CASSIRGLDTEAFF. The full variable domain, rest sourced from reference TRBV19 and TRBJ1-1, is DGGITQSPKYLFRKEGQNVTLSCEQNLNHDAMYWYRQDPGQGLRLIYYSQIVNDFQKGDIAEGYSVSREKKESFPLTVTSAQKNPTAFYLCASSIRGLDTEAFFGQGTRLTVV.

V is TRBV30 and J is TRBJ2-3; TRBD2 matches at 7 bases. The CDR3 covers 17 residues. Germline V gene lookup returns CDR1 GTSNPN and CDR2 SVGIG (reference sequence). The V and J ends lost 2 bases and 4 bases, in that order; junction bases with no gene match: 15. CDR3: CAWSRFSGGRRADTQYF. In nucleotides, the CDR3 is TGTGCCTGGAGTCGTTTTAGTGGCGGGAGACGGGCAGATACGCAGTATTTT.

This chain links TRBV27 with TRBJ1-2; 7 bases match TRBD1. The length of the CDR3 is 12 residues. Looked up from germline, CDR1 is MNHEY and CDR2 is SMNVEV (reference sequence). After removal of 5 bases from V and 8 bases from J, the junction contained 5 bases not matched to a gene. In DNA, the CDR3 is TGTGCCAGCAGTCCCACAGGGGACGGCTACACCTTC. This encodes CASSPTGDGYTF.

The J gene is TRBJ1-1, the V gene TRBV9; no clear D gene. The V end was cut by 4 bases, the J end by 2 bases, with 15 bases between. This CDR3 is built from 15 residues. Germline assignment: CDR1 SGDLS and CDR2 YYNGEE. The CDR3, as DNA: TGTGCCAGCAGCTTTCGGCAGGACTCTAACACTGAAGCTTTCTTT. This gives the protein CASSFRQDSNTEAFF.

This sequence joins TRBV18 and TRBJ2-1; 11 bases are shared with TRBD2. Germline CDR1 reads KGHSH; CDR2 reads LQKENI. The CDR3 has 16 residues. The trim removed 3 bases at V and 8 bases at J, leaving 9 bases unmatched. CDR3 region: CASSPLAGGLVHEQFF. CDR3 sequence (DNA): TGTGCCAGCTCACCTTTAGCGGGAGGGCTCGTACATGAGCAGTTCTTC.

The chain has TRBV11-3 and TRBJ1-1; 7 bases fit TRBD1. Per germline, CDR1 SGHNT and CDR2 YENEEA. CDR3 length: 13 residues. With V trimmed by 3 bases and J by 3 bases, 1 base remained unmatched. CDR3 in amino acids: CASSFQGDTEAFF. The CDR3 DNA reads TGTGCCAGCAGCTTTCAGGGGGACACTGAAGCTTTCTTT.

Worth noting for this clone: One end of the junction fails to match germline, which may point to a read error. The chain links TRBV5-1 to TRBJ2-2; 9 bases are a match to TRBD2. Germline CDR1 and CDR2: SGHRS and YFSETQ. This CDR3 contains 15 residues. CDR3 in amino acids: CTSSKGLAGTGELFF. The CDR3, as DNA: TGCACCAGCAGCAAGGGACTAGCAGGCACCGGGGAGCTGTTTTTT.

The chain recombines TRBV15 with TRBJ2-5, with D possibly being TRBD1 (5 bases). CDR3 length equals 15 residues. V dropped 0 bases and J dropped 5 bases, with 13 bases sitting between them. CDR1 LNHNV and CDR2 YYDKDF come from the germline V gene (reference sequence). CDR3 region: CATSRDLGVGETQYF. The CDR3 DNA reads TGTGCCACCAGCAGAGATTTAGGGGTAGGGGAGACCCAGTACTTC.

The gene calls are TRBV5-1 and TRBJ1-2; TRBD1 aligns across 9 bases. Germline values: CDR1 SGHRS, CDR2 YFSETQ. Losses at the gene ends were 3 bases for V and 5 bases for J; bases not matched to a gene: 5. CDR3 size: 14 residues. This CDR3 is CASSSTGTGYGYTF. As DNA, the CDR3 is TGCGCCAGCAGCTCTACCGGGACAGGGTATGGCTACACCTTC.

The chain links TRBV2 to TRBJ2-7; TRBD1 agrees at 8 bases. The CDR3 is made up of 22 amino acids. Germline CDR1 reads SNHLY; CDR2 reads FYNNEI. The ends lost 8 bases at V and 0 bases at J; junction bases unmatched: 30. CDR3 region: CASSESRSTGQVPIRFSYEQYF. CDR3 nucleotides: TGTGCCAGCTCCGAATCCCGATCGACGGGACAGGTTCCCATCAGATTCTCCTACGAGCAGTACTTC.

This clone was counted once. The rearrangement joins TRBV6-5 to TRBJ2-5; 10 bases map to TRBD2. The germline V gene encodes CDR1 MNHEY and CDR2 SVGAGI. V gave up 2 bases and J gave up 3 bases; unmatched junction bases: 6. This CDR3 is built from 16 residues. CDR3 DNA: TGTGCCAGCAGTTACACAGGACTAGCGGCCAAAGAGACCCAGTACTTC. This translates into CASSYTGLAAKETQYF.

The chain recombines TRBV29-1 with TRBJ2-1, with TRBD1 identical over 7 bases. Germline V CDR1 and CDR2: SQVTM, ANQGSEA. V trimming: 5 bases; J trimming: 6 bases; junction bases outside the gene matches: 4. The CDR3 consists of 12 residues. The CDR3 region is CSVPTGLNEQFF. Here the CDR3 DNA reads TGCAGCGTTCCGACAGGGCTCAATGAGCAGTTCTTC.

CDR3 DNA sequence: TGTGCCAGCAGCCAAAGGACTATGAACACTGAAGCTTTCTTT. As protein: CASSQRTMNTEAFF. The chain carries TRBV3-1 (or the pseudogene TRBV3-2) and TRBJ1-1; D is ambiguous. There are 14 residues in the CDR3. Germline CDR1 LGHDT, CDR2 YNNKEL (reference sequence). With 2 bases removed from V and 0 bases from J, the gap between germline ends came to 7 bases.

The chain links TRBV19 to TRBJ1-5; TRBD1 aligns across 8 bases. The ends lost 9 bases at V and 6 bases at J; junction bases unmatched: 10. This CDR3 comprises 14 residues. Germline values: CDR1 LNHDA, CDR2 SQIVND (reference sequence). In nucleotides, the CDR3 is TGTGCCAGCACTGACAGGGGCGTAGGTCAGCCCCAGCATTTT. Its protein is CASTDRGVGQPQHF.

The rearrangement links TRBV6-5 to TRBJ1-2; D remains unclear. The CDR3 extends over 15 amino acids. Trimming took off 5 bases at V and 1 base at J, with 14 bases between the two ends. The germline V gene has CDR1 MNHEY and CDR2 SVGAGI. For the CDR3, the DNA is TGTGCCAGCAGTCCCAATGGGAGGAGTAACTATGGCTACACCTTC. Translated, it gives CASSPNGRSNYGYTF.

The chain carries TRBV27 and TRBJ1-2; D uncertain. CDR1 MNHEY and CDR2 SMNVEV come from the germline V gene (reference sequence). V was cut by 2 bases and J by 4 bases, with 20 bases left in between. The CDR3 spans 17 residues. In DNA, the CDR3 is TGTGCCAGCAGTTTAAGTTTAGGCAGGCCGGGAAGCTATGGCTACACCTTC. Translating it yields CASSLSLGRPGSYGYTF.

V is TRBV5-4 and J is TRBJ2-5, with TRBD2 matching over 15 bases. V was clipped by 6 bases and J by 4 bases; unmatched bases: 13. Germline V gene lookup returns CDR1 SGHNT and CDR2 YYREEE (reference sequence). The length of the CDR3 is 18 residues. The DNA of the CDR3 is TGTGCCAGCACCGAAACGCGGACTAGCGGGAGGGCCACAGAGACCCAGTACTTC. It encodes CASTETRTSGRATETQYF.

The chain combines TRBV11-3 with TRBJ2-3; no firm D call. The CDR3 length is 12 residues. Germline lookup yields CDR1 SGHNT and CDR2 YENEEA. Deletions cut 2 bases from V and 4 bases from J, with 4 bases between. CDR3 nucleotides: TGTGCCAGCAGCTTACTTGCAGATACGCAGTATTTT. Its translation is CASSLLADTQYF.

The chain carries TRBV19 and TRBJ2-7; D is unclear. Per the germline V gene, CDR1 is LNHDA and CDR2 is SQIVND (reference sequence). Trimming shortened V by 3 bases and J by 1 base, and 7 bases separated the two germline ends. The CDR3 consists of 13 residues. CDR3 sequence: CASSIGESYEQYF. CDR3 bases: TGTGCCAGTAGTATCGGAGAGTCCTACGAGCAGTACTTC.

In its sample, this clone was seen once. The V call is TRBV3-1 (or the pseudogene TRBV3-2), the J call TRBJ1-1; perhaps TRBD1 as D (5 bases). Germline V gives CDR1 LGHDT, CDR2 YNNKEL (reference sequence). V gave up 2 bases and J gave up 3 bases, with 10 bases separating them. This CDR3 comprises 14 residues. CDR3 region: CASSQTGLDTEAFF. As DNA, the CDR3 is TGTGCCAGCAGCCAAACAGGTCTCGACACTGAAGCTTTCTTT.

The V gene is TRBV7-9, the J gene TRBJ2-1; 11 positions match TRBD1. V was pared by 5 bases and J by 0 bases, with 12 bases of the junction left unmatched. The CDR3 runs 19 residues. In germline, CDR1 is SEHNR, CDR2 FQNEAQ (reference sequence). CDR3 region: CASSRSDRGHSSSYNEQFF. DNA for the CDR3: TGTGCCAGCAGCCGATCGGACAGGGGGCACTCGAGCTCCTACAATGAGCAGTTCTTC.

The V and J genes are TRBV5-1 and TRBJ2-5; the D is unclear. The germline V and J ends were trimmed by 5 bases and 2 bases, with 7 bases remaining between them. The CDR3 is 12 amino acids. Germline CDR1 and CDR2: SGHRS and YFSETQ. The CDR3 is CASSLNQETQYF. The DNA for the CDR3 is TGCGCCAGCAGTCTAAATCAAGAGACCCAGTACTTC.

The rearrangement links TRBV7-3 to TRBJ1-1, with 7 positions matching TRBD1. This CDR3 comprises 14 residues. The V and J ends lost 5 bases and 0 bases, in that order; junction bases with no gene match: 3. Germline CDR1 and CDR2: SGHTA and FQGTGA. The CDR3 nucleotides are TGTGCCAGCAGCAAAACAGGGGTGAACACTGAAGCTTTCTTT. It codes for CASSKTGVNTEAFF.

The rearrangement links TRBV3-1 (or the pseudogene TRBV3-2) to TRBJ1-3; 10 bases match TRBD1. The CDR3 sequence is 17 residues long. Losses at the gene ends were 0 bases for V and 7 bases for J; bases not matched to a gene: 9. Germline CDR1 LGHDT, CDR2 YNNKEL (reference sequence). This chain's CDR3 is CASSQDPWDRGRNTIYF. The CDR3 nucleotides are TGTGCCAGCAGCCAAGACCCCTGGGACAGGGGCAGGAACACCATATATTTT.